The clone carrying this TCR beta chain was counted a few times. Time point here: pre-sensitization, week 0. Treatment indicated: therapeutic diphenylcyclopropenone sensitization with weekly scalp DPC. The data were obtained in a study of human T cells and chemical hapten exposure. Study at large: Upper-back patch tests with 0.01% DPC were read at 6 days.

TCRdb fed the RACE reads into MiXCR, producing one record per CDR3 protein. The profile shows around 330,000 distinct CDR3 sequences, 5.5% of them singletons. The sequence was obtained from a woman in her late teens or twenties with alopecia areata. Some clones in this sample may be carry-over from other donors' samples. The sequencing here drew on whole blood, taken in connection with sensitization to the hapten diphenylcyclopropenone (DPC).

The CDR3 loop is CASSLAAGAYRPETQYF. The CDR3 bases are TGTGCCAGCAGCTTAGCCGCCGGGGCCTACAGGCCAGAGACCCAGTACTTC. J is TRBJ2-5 and V is TRBV7-2; the D call may be TRBD1 or TRBD2 (5 bases each). Germline V gene sequence: CDR1 SGHTA, CDR2 FQGNSA. Deletions cut 0 bases from V and 4 bases from J, with 18 bases between. This CDR3 is built from 17 residues.